This T cell receptor beta chain was sequenced in a study of shared clonotypes between healthy human individuals. This CDR3 has 16 amino acids. Germline CDR1 reads MNHNS; CDR2 reads SASEGT. V lost 3 bases and J lost 3, with 17 bases in between. Study-level findings and limits: Naive subsets, compared against memory subsets, generally had larger estimated richness values.

On this clone itself: Antigen specificity is unknown.

The table came from immunoSEQ multiplex PCR; TCRdb's copy has only in-frame clones and leaves some out. The profile shows 2 million to 2.5 million clones, approximately 94% of them singletons. The investigators split CD4+ cells into a CD45RA+ naive subset and a CD45RA-negative memory subset. The sequence was collected from a man between 18 and 29 years old in good health. Some clones in this sample may be carry-over from other donors' samples. V and J are TRBV6-1 and TRBJ1-1; D is possibly TRBD1 (6 bases). The sample was naive CD4+ T cells from PBMCs. Subset described: CD45RA+ positively selected. The CDR3 nucleotides read TGTGCCAGCAGTGATTTCCCGGGGGCCGGAGACACTGAAGCTTTCTTT. Residues: CASSDFPGAGDTEAFF.